The 2 T cell receptor beta chains reported below all come from one sample, sequenced in a study of molecular identifiers for immune sequencing clone quantification. TCRdb used MiXCR to reprocess the PCR reads, holding one entry per CDR3 protein. The table has about 510,000 distinct CDR3 sequences, about a fifth seen once. Sequences were obtained from naive CD8+ T cells from blood, with Jurkat cell RNA spiked in. Subset specified: FACS-sorted CD8+CD4-CCR7+CD45RA+ naive T cells. These receptor sequences come from a human donor in good health. Some libraries in this study had Jurkat cell RNA spiked in.

At least ten counts were recorded for this clonotype. This chain joins TRBV20-1 and TRBJ2-3, with unresolved D. V dropped 0 bases and J dropped 3 bases, with 13 bases sitting between them. CDR3 size: 15 residues. The V gene's germline CDR1 is DFQATT and CDR2 SNEGSKA (reference sequence). The CDR3 loop is CSARDARIGTDTQYF. CDR3 nucleotides: TGCAGTGCTAGAGATGCCCGAATAGGGACAGATACGCAGTATTTT.

In its sample, this clonotype was seen a few times. The rearrangement uses TRBV9 and TRBJ1-2, with a tentative D call TRBD1 (6 bases). The CDR3 sequence is 13 residues long. V lost 3 bases to trimming and J lost 4 bases, with 10 bases between them. Germline-derived CDR1 and CDR2 are SGDLS and YYNGEE. DNA for the CDR3: TGTGCCAGCAGCGCCGGACAGCCCTATGGCTACACCTTC. It encodes CASSAGQPYGYTF.